This T cell receptor (beta chain) was observed in a study of cytomegalovirus exposure and HLA in healthy donors. General study results and limits: Prior analysis indicated that the majority of TCR beta V segments exhibited productivity approximately 87% or approximately 30% of the time. Later analysis indicated greater clonal expansion among HLA-associated TCR beta chains than among equally common other chains. Usually a TCR sequence was rare, but some public TCRs were found in many donors. CMV serostatus was the only immune exposure information that was available.

V trimming: 5 bases; J trimming: 1 base; junction bases outside the gene matches: 13. The CDR3 sequence is 18 residues long. Germline CDR1 and CDR2: MDHEN and SYDVKM. Use of 60 Vbeta and 13 Jbeta primers characterized the PCR. Profiling relied on immunoSEQ multiplex PCR, and the TCRdb table lists in-frame clones only, not all of them. Here the sample spans more than 95,000 clones, approximately 80% being singletons. In the case of this clone: Its target is not known.

This sequence was found in a woman between 35 and 50 years old in good health and CMV-seronegative. The specimen sequenced was PBMCs. This chain links TRBV28 with TRBJ2-5; 10 bases map to TRBD2. CDR3 DNA sequence: TGTGCCAGCAGTCCAGGGAGCGGGAGGGCCGTGACCCAAGAGACCCAGTACTTC. As protein: CASSPGSGRAVTQETQYF.